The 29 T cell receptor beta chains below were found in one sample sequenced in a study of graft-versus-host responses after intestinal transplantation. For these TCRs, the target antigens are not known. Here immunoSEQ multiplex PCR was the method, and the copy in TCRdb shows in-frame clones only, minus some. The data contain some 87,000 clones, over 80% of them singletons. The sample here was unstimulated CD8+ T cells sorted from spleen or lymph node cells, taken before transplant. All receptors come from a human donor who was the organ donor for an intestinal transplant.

CDR3 nucleotide sequence: TGCGCCAGCAGCTTAACAGGGGCCTACACTGAAGCTTTCTTT. Encoded protein: CASSLTGAYTEAFF. The J gene is TRBJ1-1, the V gene TRBV5-1; 7 positions agree with TRBD1. The CDR3 loop spans 14 amino acids. Germline-derived CDR1 and CDR2 are SGHRS and YFSETQ. The junction had 4 bases not matched to a gene; V was cut back by 2 bases and J by 3 bases.

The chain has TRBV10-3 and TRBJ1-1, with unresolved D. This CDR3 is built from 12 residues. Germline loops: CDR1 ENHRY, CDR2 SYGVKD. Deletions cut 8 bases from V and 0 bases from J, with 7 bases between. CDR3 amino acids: CAIAAVNTEAFF. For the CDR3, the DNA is TGTGCCATCGCGGCGGTGAACACTGAAGCTTTCTTT.

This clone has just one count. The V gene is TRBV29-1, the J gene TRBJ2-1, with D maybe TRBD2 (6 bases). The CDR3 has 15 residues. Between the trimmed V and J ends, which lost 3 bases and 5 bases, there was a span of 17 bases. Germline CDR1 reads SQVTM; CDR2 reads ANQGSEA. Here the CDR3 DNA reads TGCAGCGTTGAGGGACTGGGCAACAGCCACAATGAGCAGTTCTTC. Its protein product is CSVEGLGNSHNEQFF.

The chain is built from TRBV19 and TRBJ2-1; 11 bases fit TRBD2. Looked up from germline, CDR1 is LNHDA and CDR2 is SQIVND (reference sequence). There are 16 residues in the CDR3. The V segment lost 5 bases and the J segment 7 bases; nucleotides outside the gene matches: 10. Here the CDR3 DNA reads TGTGCCAGTAGTTCCTTACTAGCGGGAGTGGTTAATGAGCAGTTCTTC. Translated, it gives CASSSLLAGVVNEQFF.

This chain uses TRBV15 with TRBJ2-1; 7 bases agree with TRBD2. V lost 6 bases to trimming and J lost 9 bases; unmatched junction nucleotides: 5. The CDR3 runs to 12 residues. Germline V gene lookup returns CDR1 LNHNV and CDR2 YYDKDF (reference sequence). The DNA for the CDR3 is TGTGCCACCAGGGCGGGAGAAGGTGAGCAGTTCTTC. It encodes CATRAGEGEQFF.

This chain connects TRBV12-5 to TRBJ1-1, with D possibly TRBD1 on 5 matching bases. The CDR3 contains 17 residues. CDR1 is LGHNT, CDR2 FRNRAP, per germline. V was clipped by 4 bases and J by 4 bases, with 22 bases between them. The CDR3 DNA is TGTGCTAGTGGTTCCCCTCGCGGGACGGAGGGGTCCACTGAAGCTTTCTTT. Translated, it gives CASGSPRGTEGSTEAFF.

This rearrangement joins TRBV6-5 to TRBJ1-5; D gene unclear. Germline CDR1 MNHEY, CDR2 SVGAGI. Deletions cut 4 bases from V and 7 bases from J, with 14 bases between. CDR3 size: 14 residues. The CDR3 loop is CASSSFGRGQPQHF. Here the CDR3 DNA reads TGTGCCAGCAGTTCATTCGGAAGAGGACAGCCCCAGCATTTT.

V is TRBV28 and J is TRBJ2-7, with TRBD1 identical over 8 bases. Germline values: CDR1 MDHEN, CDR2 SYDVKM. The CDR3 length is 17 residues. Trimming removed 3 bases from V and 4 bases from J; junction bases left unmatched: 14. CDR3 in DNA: TGTGCCAGCAGTTTCAGGGGGCTAGACGTCAGGGCTTACGAGCAGTACTTC. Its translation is CASSFRGLDVRAYEQYF.

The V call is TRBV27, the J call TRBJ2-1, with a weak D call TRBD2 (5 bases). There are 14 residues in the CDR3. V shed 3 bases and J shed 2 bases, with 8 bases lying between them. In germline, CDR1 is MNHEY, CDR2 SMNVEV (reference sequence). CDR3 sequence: CASSFGGTYNEQFF. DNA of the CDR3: TGTGCCAGCAGTTTCGGAGGTACCTACAATGAGCAGTTCTTC.

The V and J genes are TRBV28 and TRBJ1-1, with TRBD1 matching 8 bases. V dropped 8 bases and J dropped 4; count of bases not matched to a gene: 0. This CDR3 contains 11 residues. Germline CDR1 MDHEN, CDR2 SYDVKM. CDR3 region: CASGQGTEAFF. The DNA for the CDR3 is TGTGCCAGCGGACAGGGCACTGAAGCTTTCTTT.

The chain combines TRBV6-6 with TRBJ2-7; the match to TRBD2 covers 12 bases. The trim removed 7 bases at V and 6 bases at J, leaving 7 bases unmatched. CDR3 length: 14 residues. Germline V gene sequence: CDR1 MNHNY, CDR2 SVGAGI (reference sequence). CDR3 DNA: TGTGCCAGCACCCCTAGCGGGAGGGGTCGCGAGCAGTACTTC. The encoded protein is CASTPSGRGREQYF.

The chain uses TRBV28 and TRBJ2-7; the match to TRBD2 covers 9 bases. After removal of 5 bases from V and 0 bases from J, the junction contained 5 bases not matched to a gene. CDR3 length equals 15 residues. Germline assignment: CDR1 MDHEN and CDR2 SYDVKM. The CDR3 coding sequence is TGTGCCAGCAGTACGGCGCGGGAGGGCTCCTACGAGCAGTACTTC. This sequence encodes CASSTAREGSYEQYF.

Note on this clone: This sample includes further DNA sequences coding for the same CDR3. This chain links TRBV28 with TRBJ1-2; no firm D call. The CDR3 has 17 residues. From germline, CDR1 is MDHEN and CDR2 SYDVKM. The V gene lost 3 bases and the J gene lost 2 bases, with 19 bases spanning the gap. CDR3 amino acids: CASSFPNPNDGNYGYTF. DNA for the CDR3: TGTGCCAGCAGTTTCCCGAATCCCAACGACGGGAACTATGGCTACACCTTC.

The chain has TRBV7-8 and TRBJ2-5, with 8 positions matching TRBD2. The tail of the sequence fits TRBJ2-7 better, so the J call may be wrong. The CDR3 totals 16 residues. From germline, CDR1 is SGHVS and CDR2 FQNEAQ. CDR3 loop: CASSLTFYAGGHEQYF. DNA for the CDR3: TGTGCCAGCAGCTTAACGTTCTACGCGGGAGGCCACGAGCAGTACTTC.

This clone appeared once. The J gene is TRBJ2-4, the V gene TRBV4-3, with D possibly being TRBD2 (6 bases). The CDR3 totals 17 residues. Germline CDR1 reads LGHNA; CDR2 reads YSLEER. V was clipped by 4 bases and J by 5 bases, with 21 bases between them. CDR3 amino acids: CASSPDLALRAENIQYF. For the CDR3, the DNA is TGCGCCAGCAGCCCAGACCTAGCGCTAAGGGCCGAAAACATTCAGTACTTC.

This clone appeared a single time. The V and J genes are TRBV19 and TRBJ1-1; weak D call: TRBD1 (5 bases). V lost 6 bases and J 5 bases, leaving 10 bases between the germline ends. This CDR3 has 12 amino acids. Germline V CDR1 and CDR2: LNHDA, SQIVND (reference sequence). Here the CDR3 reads CASRIGGTEAFF. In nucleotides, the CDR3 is TGTGCCAGTAGAATCGGGGGAACTGAAGCTTTCTTT.

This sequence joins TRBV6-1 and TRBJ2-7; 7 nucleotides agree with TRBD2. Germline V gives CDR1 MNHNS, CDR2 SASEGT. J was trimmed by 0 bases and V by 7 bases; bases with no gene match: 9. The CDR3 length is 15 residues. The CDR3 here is CASTSRRESSYEQYF. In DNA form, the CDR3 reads TGTGCCAGCACATCTAGGCGGGAGAGCTCCTACGAGCAGTACTTC.

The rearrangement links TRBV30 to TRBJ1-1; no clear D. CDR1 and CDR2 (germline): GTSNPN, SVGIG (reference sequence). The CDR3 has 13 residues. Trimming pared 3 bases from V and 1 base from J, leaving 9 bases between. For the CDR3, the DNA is TGTGCCTGGAGCTTTACGCGGAACACTGAAGCTTTCTTT. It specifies CAWSFTRNTEAFF.

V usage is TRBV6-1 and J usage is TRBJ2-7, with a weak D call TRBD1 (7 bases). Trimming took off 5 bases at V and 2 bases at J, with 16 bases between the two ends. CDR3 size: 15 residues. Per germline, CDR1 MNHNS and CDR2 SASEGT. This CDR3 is CASSSWDRLAYEQYF. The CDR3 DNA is TGTGCCAGCAGTTCATGGGACAGACTAGCCTACGAGCAGTACTTC.

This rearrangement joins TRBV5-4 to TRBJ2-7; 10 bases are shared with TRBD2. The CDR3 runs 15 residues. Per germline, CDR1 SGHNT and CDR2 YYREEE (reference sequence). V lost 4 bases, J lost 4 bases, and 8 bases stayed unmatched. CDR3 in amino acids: CASSQEGTSVYEQYF. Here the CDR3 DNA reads TGTGCCAGCAGCCAAGAAGGGACTAGCGTTTACGAGCAGTACTTC.

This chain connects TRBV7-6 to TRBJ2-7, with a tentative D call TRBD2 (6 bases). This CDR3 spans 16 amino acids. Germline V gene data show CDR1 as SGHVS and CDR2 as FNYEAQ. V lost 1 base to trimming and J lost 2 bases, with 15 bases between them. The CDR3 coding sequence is TGTGCCAGCAGCTTAGGGTGGGGGGATGTAACCTACGAGCAGTACTTC. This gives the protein CASSLGWGDVTYEQYF. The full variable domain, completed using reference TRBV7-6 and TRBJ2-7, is GAGVSQSPRYKVTKRGQDVALRCDPISGHVSLYWYRQALGQGPEFLTYFNYEAQQDKSGLPNDRFSAERPEGSISTLTIQRTEQRDSAMYRCASSLGWGDVTYEQYFGPGTRLTVT.

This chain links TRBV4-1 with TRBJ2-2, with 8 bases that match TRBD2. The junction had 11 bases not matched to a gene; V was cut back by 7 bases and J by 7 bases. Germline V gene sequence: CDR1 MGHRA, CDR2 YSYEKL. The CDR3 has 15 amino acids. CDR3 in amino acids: CASTLSGGPGGELFF. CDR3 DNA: TGCGCCAGCACCCTTTCGGGAGGGCCCGGCGGGGAGCTGTTTTTT.

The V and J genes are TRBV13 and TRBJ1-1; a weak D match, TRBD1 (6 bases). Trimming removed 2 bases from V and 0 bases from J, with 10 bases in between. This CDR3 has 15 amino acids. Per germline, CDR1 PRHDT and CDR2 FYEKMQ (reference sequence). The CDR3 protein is CASSLLGGLNTEAFF. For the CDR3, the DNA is TGTGCCAGCAGCTTATTAGGGGGATTGAACACTGAAGCTTTCTTT.

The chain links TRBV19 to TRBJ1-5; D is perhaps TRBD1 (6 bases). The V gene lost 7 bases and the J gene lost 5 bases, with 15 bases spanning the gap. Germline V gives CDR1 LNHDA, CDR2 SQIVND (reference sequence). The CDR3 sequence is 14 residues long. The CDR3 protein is CASTTDSPYQPQHF. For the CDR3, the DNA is TGTGCCAGTACCACGGACAGCCCCTATCAGCCCCAGCATTTT.

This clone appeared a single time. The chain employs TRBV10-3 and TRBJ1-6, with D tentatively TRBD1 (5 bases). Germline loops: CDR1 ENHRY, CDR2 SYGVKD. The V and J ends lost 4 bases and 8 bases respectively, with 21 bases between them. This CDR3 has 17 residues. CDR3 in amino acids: CAISVRESPQHYSPLHF. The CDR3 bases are TGTGCCATCAGTGTCAGGGAATCGCCCCAGCACTATTCACCCCTCCACTTT.

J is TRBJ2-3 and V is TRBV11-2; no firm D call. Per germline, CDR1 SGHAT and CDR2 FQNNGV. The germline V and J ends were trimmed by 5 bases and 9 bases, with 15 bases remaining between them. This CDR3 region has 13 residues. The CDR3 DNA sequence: TGTGCCAGCAGCCCCCTTATAAGCGACACGCAGTATTTT. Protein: CASSPLISDTQYF.

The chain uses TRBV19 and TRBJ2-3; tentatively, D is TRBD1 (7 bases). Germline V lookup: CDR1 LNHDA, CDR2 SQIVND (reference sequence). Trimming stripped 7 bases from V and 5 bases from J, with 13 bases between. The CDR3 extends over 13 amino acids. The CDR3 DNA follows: TGTGCCAGTACCCCAGGGGGAGGAGATACGCAGTATTTT. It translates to CASTPGGGDTQYF.

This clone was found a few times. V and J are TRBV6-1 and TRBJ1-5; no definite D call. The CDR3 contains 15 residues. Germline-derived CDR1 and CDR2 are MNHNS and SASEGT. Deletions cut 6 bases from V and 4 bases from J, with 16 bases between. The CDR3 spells CASSKEDGVNQPQHF. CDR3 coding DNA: TGTGCCAGCAGCAAGGAGGACGGAGTAAATCAGCCCCAGCATTTT.

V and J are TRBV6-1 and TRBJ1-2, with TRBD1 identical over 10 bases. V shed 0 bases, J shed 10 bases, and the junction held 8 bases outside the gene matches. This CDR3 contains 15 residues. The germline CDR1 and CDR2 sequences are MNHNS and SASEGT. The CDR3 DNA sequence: TGTGCCAGCAGTGAAGCGGGAGGGGACAGGGGTGCCTACACCTTC. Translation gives CASSEAGGDRGAYTF.